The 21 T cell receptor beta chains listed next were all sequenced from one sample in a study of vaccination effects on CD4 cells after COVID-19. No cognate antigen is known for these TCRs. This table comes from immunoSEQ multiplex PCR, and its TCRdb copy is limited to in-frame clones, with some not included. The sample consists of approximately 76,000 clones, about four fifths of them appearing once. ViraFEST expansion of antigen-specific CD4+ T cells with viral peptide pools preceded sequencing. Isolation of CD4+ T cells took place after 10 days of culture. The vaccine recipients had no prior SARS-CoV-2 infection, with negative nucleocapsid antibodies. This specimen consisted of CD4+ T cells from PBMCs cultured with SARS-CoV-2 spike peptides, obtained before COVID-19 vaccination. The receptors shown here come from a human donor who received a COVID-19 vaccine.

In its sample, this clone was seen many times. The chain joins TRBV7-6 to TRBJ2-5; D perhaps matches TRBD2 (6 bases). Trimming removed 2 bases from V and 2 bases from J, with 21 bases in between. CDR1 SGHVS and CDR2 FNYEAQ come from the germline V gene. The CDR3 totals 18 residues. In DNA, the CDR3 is TGTGCCAGCAGCTTACGGGGGACGGGGGTAGCGTCACAAGAGACCCAGTACTTC. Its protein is CASSLRGTGVASQETQYF.

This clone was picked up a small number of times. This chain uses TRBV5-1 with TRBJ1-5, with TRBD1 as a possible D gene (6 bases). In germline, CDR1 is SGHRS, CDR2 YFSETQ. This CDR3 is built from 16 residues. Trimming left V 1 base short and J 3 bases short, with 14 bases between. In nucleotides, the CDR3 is TGCGCCAGCAGCTTGTCGTACAGGGCCCCCAATCAGCCCCAGCATTTT. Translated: CASSLSYRAPNQPQHF.

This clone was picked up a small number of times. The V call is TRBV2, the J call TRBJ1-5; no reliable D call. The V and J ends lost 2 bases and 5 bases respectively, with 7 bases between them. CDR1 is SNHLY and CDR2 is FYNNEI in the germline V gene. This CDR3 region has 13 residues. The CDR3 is CASSENGYQPQHF. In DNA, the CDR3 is TGTGCCAGCAGTGAAAATGGCTATCAGCCCCAGCATTTT.

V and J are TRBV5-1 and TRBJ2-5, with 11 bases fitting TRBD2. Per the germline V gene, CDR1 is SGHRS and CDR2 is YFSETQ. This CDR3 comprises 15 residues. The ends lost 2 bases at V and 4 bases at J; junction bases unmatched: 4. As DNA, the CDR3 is TGCGCCAGCAGCTTAACTAGCGGGGGACGAGAGACCCAGTACTTC. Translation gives CASSLTSGGRETQYF.

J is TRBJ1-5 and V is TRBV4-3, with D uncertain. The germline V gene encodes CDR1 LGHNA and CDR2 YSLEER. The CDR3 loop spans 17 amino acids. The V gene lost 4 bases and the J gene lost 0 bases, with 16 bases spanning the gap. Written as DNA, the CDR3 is TGCGCCAGCAGCCTATACGTCCAGAGTAGTAGCAATCAGCCCCAGCATTTT. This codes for CASSLYVQSSSNQPQHF.

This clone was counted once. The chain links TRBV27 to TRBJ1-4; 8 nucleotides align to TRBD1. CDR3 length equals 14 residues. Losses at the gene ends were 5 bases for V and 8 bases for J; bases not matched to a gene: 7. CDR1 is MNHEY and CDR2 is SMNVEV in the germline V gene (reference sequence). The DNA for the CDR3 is TGTGCCAGCAGTGAGGACAGGGCAAGGGAAAAACTGTTTTTT. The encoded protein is CASSEDRAREKLFF.

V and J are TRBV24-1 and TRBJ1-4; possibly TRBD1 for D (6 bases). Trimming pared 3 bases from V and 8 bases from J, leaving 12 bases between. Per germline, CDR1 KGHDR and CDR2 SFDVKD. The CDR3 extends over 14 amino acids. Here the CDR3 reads CATSDSRGEEKLFF. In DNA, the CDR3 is TGTGCCACCAGTGATAGCAGGGGAGAGGAAAAACTGTTTTTT.

The CDR3 sequence: CASSDPAGFAYNEQFF. For the CDR3, the DNA is TGCGCCAGCAGTGACCCAGCGGGGTTCGCCTACAATGAGCAGTTCTTC. The V and J genes are TRBV10-1 and TRBJ2-1; 7 bases are shared with TRBD2. V was clipped by 3 bases and J by 2 bases; unmatched bases: 7. Germline CDR1 reads WNHNN; CDR2 reads SYGVQD (reference sequence). The CDR3 covers 16 residues.

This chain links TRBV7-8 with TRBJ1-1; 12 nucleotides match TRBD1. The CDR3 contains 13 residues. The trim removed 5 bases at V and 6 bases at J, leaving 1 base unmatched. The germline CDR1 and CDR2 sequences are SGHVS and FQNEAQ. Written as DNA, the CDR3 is TGTGCCAGCAGCCGGGACAGGGGGCCTGAAGCTTTCTTT. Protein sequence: CASSRDRGPEAFF. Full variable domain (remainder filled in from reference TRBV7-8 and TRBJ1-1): GAGVSQSPRYKVAKRGQDVALRCDPISGHVSLFWYQQALGQGPEFLTYFQNEAQLDKSGLPSDRFFAERPEGSVSTLKIQRTQQEDSAVYLCASSRDRGPEAFFGQGTRLTVV.

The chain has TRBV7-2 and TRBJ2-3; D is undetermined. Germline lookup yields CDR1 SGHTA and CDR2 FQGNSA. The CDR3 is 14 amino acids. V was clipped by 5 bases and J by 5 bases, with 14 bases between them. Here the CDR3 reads CASSPRYAEDTQYF. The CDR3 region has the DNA TGTGCCAGCAGCCCTCGATATGCGGAAGATACGCAGTATTTT.

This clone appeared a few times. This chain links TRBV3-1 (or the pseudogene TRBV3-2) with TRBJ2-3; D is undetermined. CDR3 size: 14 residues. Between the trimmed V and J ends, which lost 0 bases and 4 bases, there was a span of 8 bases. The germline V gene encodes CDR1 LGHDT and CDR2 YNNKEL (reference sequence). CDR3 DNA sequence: TGTGCCAGCAGCCAAGATCCCGGAGCAGATACGCAGTATTTT. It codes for CASSQDPGADTQYF.

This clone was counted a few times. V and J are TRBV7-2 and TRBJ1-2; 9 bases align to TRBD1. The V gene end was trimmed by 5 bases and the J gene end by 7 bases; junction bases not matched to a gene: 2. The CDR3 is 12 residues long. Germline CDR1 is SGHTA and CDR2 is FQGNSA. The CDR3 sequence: CASSRDRVGYTF. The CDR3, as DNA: TGTGCCAGCAGCCGGGACAGGGTTGGCTACACCTTC.

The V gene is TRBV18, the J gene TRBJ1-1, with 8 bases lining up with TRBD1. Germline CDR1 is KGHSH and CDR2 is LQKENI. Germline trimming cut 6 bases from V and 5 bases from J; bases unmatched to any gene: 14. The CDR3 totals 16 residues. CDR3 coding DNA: TGTGCCAGCTCTCCTAAGCAAGGACAGGGTTGGACTGAAGCTTTCTTT. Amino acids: CASSPKQGQGWTEAFF.

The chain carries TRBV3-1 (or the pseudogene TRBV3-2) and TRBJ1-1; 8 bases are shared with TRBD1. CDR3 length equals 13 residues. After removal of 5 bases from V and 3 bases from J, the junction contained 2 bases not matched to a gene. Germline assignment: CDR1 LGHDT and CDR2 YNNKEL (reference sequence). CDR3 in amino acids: CASSSTGDTEAFF. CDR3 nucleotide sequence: TGTGCCAGCAGCTCGACAGGGGACACTGAAGCTTTCTTT.

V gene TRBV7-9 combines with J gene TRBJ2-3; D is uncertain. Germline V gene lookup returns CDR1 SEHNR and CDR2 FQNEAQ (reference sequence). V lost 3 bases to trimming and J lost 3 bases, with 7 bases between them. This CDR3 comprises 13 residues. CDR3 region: CASSFSETDTQYF. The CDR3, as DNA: TGTGCCAGCAGCTTTTCCGAAACAGATACGCAGTATTTT. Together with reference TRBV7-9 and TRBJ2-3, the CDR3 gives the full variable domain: DTGVSQNPRHKITKRGQNVTFRCDPISEHNRLYWYRQTLGQGPEFLTYFQNEAQLEKSRLLSDRFSAERPKGSFSTLEIQRTEQGDSAMYLCASSFSETDTQYFGPGTRLTVL.

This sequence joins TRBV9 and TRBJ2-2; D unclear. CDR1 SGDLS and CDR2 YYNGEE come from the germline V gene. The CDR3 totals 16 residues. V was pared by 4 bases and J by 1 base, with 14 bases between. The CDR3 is CASSTPNGLNTGELFF. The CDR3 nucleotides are TGTGCCAGCAGCACCCCTAACGGGTTGAACACCGGGGAGCTGTTTTTT.

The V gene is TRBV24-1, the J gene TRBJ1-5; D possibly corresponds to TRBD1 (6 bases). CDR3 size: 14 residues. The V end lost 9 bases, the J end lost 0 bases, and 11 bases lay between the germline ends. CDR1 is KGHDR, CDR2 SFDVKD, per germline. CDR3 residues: CATSGEDSNQPQHF. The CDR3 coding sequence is TGTGCCACCTCAGGGGAAGATAGCAATCAGCCCCAGCATTTT.

Here the CDR3 DNA reads TGTGCCAGCAGCAAACGGATCGGGACTAAATACACTGAAGCTTTCTTT. This codes for CASSKRIGTKYTEAFF. J is TRBJ1-1 and V is TRBV28, with D possibly TRBD1 on 5 matching bases. V lost 6 bases to trimming and J lost 3 bases, with 20 bases between them. CDR3 size: 16 residues. CDR1 and CDR2 from the germline V gene are MDHEN and SYDVKM.

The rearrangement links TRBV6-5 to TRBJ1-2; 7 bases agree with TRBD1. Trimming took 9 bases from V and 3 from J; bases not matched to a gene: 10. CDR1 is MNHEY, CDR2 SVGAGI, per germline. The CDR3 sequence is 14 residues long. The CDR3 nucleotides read TGTGCCAGTGGGGAAGTGGACAGGTACTATGGCTACACCTTC. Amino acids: CASGEVDRYYGYTF.

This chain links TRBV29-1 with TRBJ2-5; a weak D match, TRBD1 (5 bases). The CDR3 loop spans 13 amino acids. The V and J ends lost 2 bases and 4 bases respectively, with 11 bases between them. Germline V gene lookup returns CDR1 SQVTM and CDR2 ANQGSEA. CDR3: CSVEKWGGETQYF. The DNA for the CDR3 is TGCAGCGTTGAAAAGTGGGGCGGAGAGACCCAGTACTTC.

The CDR3 nucleotides are TGTGCCCTCTCGAGAAGTGGACAGGGAGTCGCCGGGGAGCTGTTTTTT. This translates into CALSRSGQGVAGELFF. The chain combines TRBV30 with TRBJ2-2, with 8 positions matching TRBD1. The trim removed 8 bases at V and 6 bases at J, leaving 17 bases unmatched. The CDR3 contains 16 residues. The germline V gene encodes CDR1 GTSNPN and CDR2 SVGIG (reference sequence).